The 11 T cell receptor beta chains in this list originate from one sample, sequenced in a study of cytomegalovirus exposure and HLA in healthy donors. 13 Jbeta primers and 60 Vbeta primers were used for the PCR. Profiling relied on immunoSEQ multiplex PCR, and the TCRdb table lists in-frame clones only, not all of them. The specimen's table records 100,000 to 150,000 clones. Sequenced: PBMCs. The source of these receptors is a man aged 25-40 years in good health and CMV-seronegative.

The rearrangement uses TRBV30 and TRBJ2-3, with 8 nucleotides matching TRBD2. J was trimmed by 2 bases and V by 0 bases; bases with no gene match: 7. The CDR3 contains 16 residues. Per the germline V gene, CDR1 is GTSNPN and CDR2 is SVGIG (reference sequence). CDR3 amino acids: CAWSVLGAGATDTQYF. DNA for the CDR3: TGTGCCTGGAGTGTCCTTGGAGCGGGAGCCACAGATACGCAGTATTTT.

V gene TRBV10-3 combines with J gene TRBJ1-2, with TRBD1 matching over 8 bases. With 4 bases clipped from V and 3 bases from J, the junction kept 1 base outside the gene matches. The CDR3 totals 13 residues. The germline CDR1 and CDR2 sequences are ENHRY and SYGVKD. CDR3 in amino acids: CAISGQGYYGYTF. CDR3 DNA sequence: TGTGCCATCAGTGGACAGGGGTACTATGGCTACACCTTC.

Considering frequency, this clone is medium-sized (0.01 to 0.1%). This chain links TRBV6-1 with TRBJ2-1; 13 nucleotides align to TRBD2. Germline V gene lookup returns CDR1 MNHNS and CDR2 SASEGT. J gave up 8 bases and V 1 base, and 2 bases lay outside the gene matches. There are 15 residues in the CDR3. As DNA, the CDR3 is TGTGCCAGCAGTGAAGGGACTAGCGGGAGCCATGAGCAGTTCTTC. Its protein product is CASSEGTSGSHEQFF.

The chain combines TRBV6-1 with TRBJ2-4, with D possibly matching TRBD1 (6 bases). The germline V gene has CDR1 MNHNS and CDR2 SASEGT. V was pared by 4 bases and J by 2 bases, with 15 bases between. This CDR3 is 16 amino acids long. The CDR3 coding sequence is TGTGCCAGCAGTGCCACAGGGAGTGGGACCAAAAACATTCAGTACTTC. It yields the protein CASSATGSGTKNIQYF.

This chain connects TRBV6-6 to TRBJ2-3; no clear D. The V and J ends lost 3 bases and 15 bases respectively, with 13 bases between them. In germline, CDR1 is MNHNY, CDR2 SVGAGI (reference sequence). This CDR3 comprises 11 residues. CDR3 protein: CASSYHELHYF. As DNA, the CDR3 is TGTGCCAGCAGTTATCACGAACTCCACTATTTT.

In the case of this clone: An end of the junction does not agree with germline; a read error may underlie this. The chain uses TRBV5-4 and TRBJ2-7, with D uncertain. The CDR3 runs to 13 residues. CDR1 is SGHNT, CDR2 YYREEE, per germline (reference sequence). In DNA form, the CDR3 reads TGTACCAGCAGCGACAAAACCTCCTACGAGCAGTACTTC. As protein: CTSSDKTSYEQYF.

This chain uses TRBV28 with TRBJ2-5; 8 bases map to TRBD2. Germline-derived CDR1 and CDR2 are MDHEN and SYDVKM. J gave up 0 bases and V 7 bases, and 10 bases lay outside the gene matches. This CDR3 is 16 amino acids long. For the CDR3, the DNA is TGTGCCAGCACCCTCGGAACGGGAGGGTACCAAGAGACCCAGTACTTC. It encodes CASTLGTGGYQETQYF.

The genes are TRBV2 and TRBJ2-1; no clear D. This CDR3 is 10 amino acids long. V dropped 3 bases and J dropped 14 bases, with 8 bases sitting between them. CDR1 is SNHLY, CDR2 FYNNEI, per germline. Here the CDR3 reads CASSELEKFF. The DNA of the CDR3 is TGTGCCAGCAGTGAGTTAGAGAAGTTCTTC.

The gene calls are TRBV14 and TRBJ2-7, with D perhaps matching TRBD1 (6 bases). Looked up from germline, CDR1 is SGHDN and CDR2 is FVKESK. Trimming shortened V by 4 bases and J by 4 bases, and 17 bases separated the two germline ends. The CDR3 totals 15 residues. Here the CDR3 reads CASSLVVTGIYEQYF. Written as DNA, the CDR3 is TGTGCCAGCAGCCTAGTCGTCACAGGGATTTACGAGCAGTACTTC. Full variable domain (remainder filled in from reference TRBV14 and TRBJ2-7): EAGVTQFPSHSVIEKGQTVTLRCDPISGHDNLYWYRRVMGKEIKFLLHFVKESKQDESGMPNNRFLAERTGGTYSTLKVQPAELEDSGVYFCASSLVVTGIYEQYFGPGTRLTVT.

The chain has TRBV6-1 and TRBJ1-1; D is undetermined. Trimming pared 2 bases from V and 3 bases from J, leaving 7 bases between. This CDR3 is 13 amino acids long. From germline, CDR1 is MNHNS and CDR2 SASEGT. The CDR3 region has the DNA TGTGCCAGCAGTGAACCCCGGGACACTGAAGCTTTCTTT. Translation: CASSEPRDTEAFF.

The chain couples TRBV7-8 to TRBJ1-5; D perhaps matches TRBD1 (6 bases). Germline loops: CDR1 SGHVS, CDR2 FQNEAQ. The CDR3 is 15 amino acids. V lost 5 bases and J 8 bases, leaving 19 bases between the germline ends. The CDR3 region is CASSPQGFLVEPQHF. CDR3 sequence (DNA): TGTGCCAGCAGCCCACAGGGTTTCCTCGTCGAGCCCCAGCATTTT.